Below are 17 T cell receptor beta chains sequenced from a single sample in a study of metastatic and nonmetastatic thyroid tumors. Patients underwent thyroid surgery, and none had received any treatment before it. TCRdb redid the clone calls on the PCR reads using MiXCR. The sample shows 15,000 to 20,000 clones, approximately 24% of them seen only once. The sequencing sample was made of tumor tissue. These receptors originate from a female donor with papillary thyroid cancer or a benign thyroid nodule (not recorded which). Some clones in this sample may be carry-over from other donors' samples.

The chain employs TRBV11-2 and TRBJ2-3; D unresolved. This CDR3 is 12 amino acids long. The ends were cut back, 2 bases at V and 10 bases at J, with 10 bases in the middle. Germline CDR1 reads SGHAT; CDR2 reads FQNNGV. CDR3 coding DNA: TGTGCCAGCAGCTTAACTGGAGAATCGCAGTATTTT. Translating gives CASSLTGESQYF.

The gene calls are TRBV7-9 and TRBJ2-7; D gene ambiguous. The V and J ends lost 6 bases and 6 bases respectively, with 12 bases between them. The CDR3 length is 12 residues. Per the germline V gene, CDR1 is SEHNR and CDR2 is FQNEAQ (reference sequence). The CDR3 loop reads CASSKEGTEQYF. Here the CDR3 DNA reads TGTGCCAGCAGTAAGGAAGGTACCGAGCAGTACTTC.

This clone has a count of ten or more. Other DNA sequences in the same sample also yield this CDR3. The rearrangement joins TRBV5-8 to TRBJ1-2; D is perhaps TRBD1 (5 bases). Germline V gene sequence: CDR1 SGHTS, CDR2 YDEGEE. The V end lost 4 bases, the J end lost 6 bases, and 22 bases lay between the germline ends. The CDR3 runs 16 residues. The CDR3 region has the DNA TGTGCCAGCAGCCTAACTGACAGAGCCCTCGGGGATGGCTACACCTTC. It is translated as CASSLTDRALGDGYTF.

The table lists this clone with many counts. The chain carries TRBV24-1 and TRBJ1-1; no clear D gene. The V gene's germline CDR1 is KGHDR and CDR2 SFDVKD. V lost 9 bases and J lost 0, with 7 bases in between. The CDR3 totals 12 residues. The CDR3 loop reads CATGGVNTEAFF. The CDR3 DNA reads TGTGCCACCGGTGGGGTGAACACTGAAGCTTTCTTT.

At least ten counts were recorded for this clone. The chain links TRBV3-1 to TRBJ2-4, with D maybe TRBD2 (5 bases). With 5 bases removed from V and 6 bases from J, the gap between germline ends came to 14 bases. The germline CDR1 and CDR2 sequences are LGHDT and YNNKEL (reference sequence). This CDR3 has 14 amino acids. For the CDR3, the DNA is TGTGCCAGCAGCTTACGGACTGGACCAAACATTCAGTACTTC. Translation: CASSLRTGPNIQYF.

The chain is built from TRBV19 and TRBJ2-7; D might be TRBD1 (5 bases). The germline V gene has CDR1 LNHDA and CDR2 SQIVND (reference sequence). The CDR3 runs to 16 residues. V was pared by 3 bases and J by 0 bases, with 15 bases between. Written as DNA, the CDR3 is TGTGCCAGTAGTATTCAGTGGGGCTGGGTCTCCTACGAGCAGTACTTC. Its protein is CASSIQWGWVSYEQYF. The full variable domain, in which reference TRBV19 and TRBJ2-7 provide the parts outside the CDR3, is DGGITQSPKYLFRKEGQNVTLSCEQNLNHDAMYWYRQDPGQGLRLIYYSQIVNDFQKGDIAEGYSVSREKKESFPLTVTSAQKNPTAFYLCASSIQWGWVSYEQYFGPGTRLTVT.

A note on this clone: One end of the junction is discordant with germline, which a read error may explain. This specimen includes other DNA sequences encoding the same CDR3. The CDR3 reads CATEEGTGELFF. CDR3 bases: TGTGCCACCGAAGAGGGCACTGGGGAACTGTTTTTT. The gene calls are TRBV24-1 and TRBJ2-2; D is possibly TRBD2 (5 bases). Germline V lookup: CDR1 KGHDR, CDR2 SFDVKD. The CDR3 sequence is 12 residues long.

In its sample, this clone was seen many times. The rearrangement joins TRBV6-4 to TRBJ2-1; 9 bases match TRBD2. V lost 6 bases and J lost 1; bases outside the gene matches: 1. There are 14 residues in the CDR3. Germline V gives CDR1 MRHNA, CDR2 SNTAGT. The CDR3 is CASRAGGSYNEQFF. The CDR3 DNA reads TGTGCCAGCAGAGCGGGAGGTTCCTACAATGAGCAGTTCTTC.

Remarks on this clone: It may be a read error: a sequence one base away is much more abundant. CDR3 nucleotide sequence: TGCAGTTCTAGTACGGGACAGAGCACAGATACGCAGTATTTT. It yields the protein CSSSTGQSTDTQYF. The chain joins TRBV20-1 to TRBJ2-3; 7 bases are a match to TRBD1. CDR3 length equals 14 residues. Germline CDR1 reads DFQATT; CDR2 reads SNEGSKA (reference sequence).

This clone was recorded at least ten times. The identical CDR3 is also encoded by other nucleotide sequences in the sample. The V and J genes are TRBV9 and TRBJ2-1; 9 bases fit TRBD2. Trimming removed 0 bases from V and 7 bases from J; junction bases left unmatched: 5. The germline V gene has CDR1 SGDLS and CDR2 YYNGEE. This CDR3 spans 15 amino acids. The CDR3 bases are TGTGCCAGCAGCGTAGGCGGGGGGGCCACAAATGAGCAGTTCTTC. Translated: CASSVGGGATNEQFF.

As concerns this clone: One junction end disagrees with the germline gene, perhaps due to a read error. The CDR3 DNA follows: TGTGCCGGCAGCCCTAGGGTGTTCGTCACAGATACGCAGTATTTT. This sequence encodes CAGSPRVFVTDTQYF. This sequence joins TRBV11-2 and TRBJ2-3, with no clear D. The CDR3 contains 15 residues. Germline CDR1 is SGHAT and CDR2 is FQNNGV. Filled out from reference TRBV11-2 and TRBJ2-3, the complete variable domain reads EAGVAQSPRYKIIEKRQSVAFWCNPISGHATLYWYQQILGQGPKLLIQFQNNGVVDDSQLPKDRFSAERLKGVDSTLKIQPAKLEDSAVYLCAGSPRVFVTDTQYFGPGTRLTVL.

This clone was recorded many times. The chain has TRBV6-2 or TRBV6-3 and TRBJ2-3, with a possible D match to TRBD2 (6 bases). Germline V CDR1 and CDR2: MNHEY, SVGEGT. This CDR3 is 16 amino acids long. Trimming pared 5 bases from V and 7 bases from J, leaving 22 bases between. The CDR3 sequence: CASSPRGGVTSNTQYF. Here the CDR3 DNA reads TGTGCCAGCAGTCCTCGCGGAGGGGTAACTTCGAATACGCAGTATTTT.

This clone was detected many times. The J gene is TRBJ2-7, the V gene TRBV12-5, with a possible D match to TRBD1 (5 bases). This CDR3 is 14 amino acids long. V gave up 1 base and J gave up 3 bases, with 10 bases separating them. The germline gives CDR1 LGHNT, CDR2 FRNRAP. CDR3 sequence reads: CASGLAQGSYEQYF. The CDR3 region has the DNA TGTGCTAGTGGTTTGGCCCAGGGCAGCTACGAGCAGTACTTC.

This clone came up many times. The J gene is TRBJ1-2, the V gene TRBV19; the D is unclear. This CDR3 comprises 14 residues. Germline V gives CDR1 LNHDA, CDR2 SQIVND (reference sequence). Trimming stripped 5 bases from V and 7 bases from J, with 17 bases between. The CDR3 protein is CASSSRDPLGGYTF. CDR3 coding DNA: TGTGCCAGTAGTTCCCGAGACCCTCTCGGTGGCTACACCTTC.

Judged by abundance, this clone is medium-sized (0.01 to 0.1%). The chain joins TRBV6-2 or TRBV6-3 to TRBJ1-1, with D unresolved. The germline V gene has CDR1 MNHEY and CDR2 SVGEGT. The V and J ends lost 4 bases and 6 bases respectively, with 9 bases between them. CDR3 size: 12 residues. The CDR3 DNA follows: TGTGCCAGCAGTTGGTCCGGGGCTGAAGCTTTCTTT. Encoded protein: CASSWSGAEAFF.

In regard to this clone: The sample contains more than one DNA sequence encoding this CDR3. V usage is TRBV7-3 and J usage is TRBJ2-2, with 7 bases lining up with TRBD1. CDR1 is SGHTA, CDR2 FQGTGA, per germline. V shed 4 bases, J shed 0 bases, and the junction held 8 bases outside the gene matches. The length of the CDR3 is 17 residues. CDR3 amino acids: CASSSSGGPANTGELFF. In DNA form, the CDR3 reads TGTGCCAGCAGCTCGTCAGGGGGACCGGCGAACACCGGGGAGCTGTTTTTT. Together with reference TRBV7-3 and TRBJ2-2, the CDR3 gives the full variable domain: GAGVSQTPSNKVTEKGKYVELRCDPISGHTALYWYRQSLGQGPEFLIYFQGTGAADDSGLPNDRFFAVRPEGSVSTLKIQRTERGDSAVYLCASSSSGGPANTGELFFGEGSRLTVL.

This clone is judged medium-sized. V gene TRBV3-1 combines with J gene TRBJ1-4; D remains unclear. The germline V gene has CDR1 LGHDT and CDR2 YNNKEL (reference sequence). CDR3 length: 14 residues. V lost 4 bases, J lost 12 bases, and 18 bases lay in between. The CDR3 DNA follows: TGTGCCAGCAGCCCCACGCCATTCAGCGGGGAACTGTTTTTT. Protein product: CASSPTPFSGELFF.